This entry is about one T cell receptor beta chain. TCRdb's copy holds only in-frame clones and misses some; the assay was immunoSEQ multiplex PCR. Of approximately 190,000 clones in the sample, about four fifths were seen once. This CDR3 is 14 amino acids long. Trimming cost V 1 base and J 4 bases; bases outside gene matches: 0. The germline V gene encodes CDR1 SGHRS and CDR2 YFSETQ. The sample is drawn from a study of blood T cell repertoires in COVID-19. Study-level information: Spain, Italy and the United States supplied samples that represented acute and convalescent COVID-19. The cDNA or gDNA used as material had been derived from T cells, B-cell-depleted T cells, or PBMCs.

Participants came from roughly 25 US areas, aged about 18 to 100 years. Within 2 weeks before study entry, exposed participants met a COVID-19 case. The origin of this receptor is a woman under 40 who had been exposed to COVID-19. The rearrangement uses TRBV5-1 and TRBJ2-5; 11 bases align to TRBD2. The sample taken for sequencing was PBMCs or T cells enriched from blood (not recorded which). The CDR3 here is CASSLTSGGETQYF. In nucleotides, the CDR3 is TGCGCCAGCAGCTTGACTAGCGGGGGAGAGACCCAGTACTTC.